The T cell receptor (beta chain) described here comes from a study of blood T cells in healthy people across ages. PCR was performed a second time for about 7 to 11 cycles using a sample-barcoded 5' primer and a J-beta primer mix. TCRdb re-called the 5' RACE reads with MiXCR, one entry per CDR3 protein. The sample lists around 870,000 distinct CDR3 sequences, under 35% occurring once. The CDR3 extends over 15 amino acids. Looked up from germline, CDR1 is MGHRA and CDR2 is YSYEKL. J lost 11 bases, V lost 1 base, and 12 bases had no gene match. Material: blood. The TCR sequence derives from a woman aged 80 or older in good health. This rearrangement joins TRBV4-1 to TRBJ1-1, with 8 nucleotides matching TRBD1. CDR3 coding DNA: TGCGCCAGCAGCCAAGGATTTGGACAGGGCGAAGTGGCTTTCTTT. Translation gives CASSQGFGQGEVAFF.